This TCR beta chain was identified during a study of T-cell memory formation after mild COVID-19 (dated by TCRdb to 2020 to 2023). At the level of the whole study: Most TCR sequence clusters were specific to one of the two donors. Two young, previously healthy adult volunteers made up the cohort, one male and one female. T-cell clones expanding and contracting after mild COVID-19 in a couple of donors were tracked by longitudinal TCRalpha and TCRbeta repertoire sequencing. Study-wide findings and limitations: The study included only a couple of mild cases, and larger cohorts that include severe cases with pre-infection samples were judged to be necessary. From day 15 to 85, contracting clones showed balanced CD4/CD8 phenotypes, whereas a second wave of clones that expanded from day 15 to 37 leaned towards CD4+. Whether the second-wave clones peaking on day 37 were SARS-CoV-2 specific was not confirmed. Some responding clones were found in pre-infection memory, which suggests that pre-existing cross-reactive memory T cells took part in the SARS-CoV-2 response. Contracting CD4+ clones appeared mostly in the CM and EM memory subsets, whereas CD8+ clones were enriched in EMRA.

PBMCs were isolated by Ficoll-Paque density gradient centrifugation. As concerns this clonotype: Its specific antigen is unknown. No base qualities exist here, and no much larger clone lies one base off it.

Sequencing used an Illumina NovaSeq 6000. TCRalpha and TCRbeta cDNA libraries were built by 5'RACE with constant-segment primers, adding sample barcodes and unique molecular identifiers. RNA was extracted from every sample with Trizol reagent. Amplification of the libraries took two PCR steps, and the second step added a second sample barcode plus Illumina TruSeq adapters. Sequencing of the libraries was done on an Illumina NovaSeq, producing 2 x 150 bp paired-end reads. Concerning the study's data processing: The reads were demultiplexed and collapsed into UMI-guided consensus sequences using migec v1.2.7. Using mixcr v2.1.11, UMI consensuses were aligned to TRA and TRB V and J templates and then assembled into clonotypes. Clonotypes were classified as expanded or contracted when called significant by both edgeR and NoisET, with noise models trained on biological replicates. For edgeR calls, the thresholds were a false discovery rate-adjusted p below 0.01 and a log2 fold-change of 1. PCA with hierarchical clustering of max-normalized trajectories of the 1000 most abundant clonotypes was used as exploratory dynamics analysis. Separately sequenced CD4+ and CD8+ repertoires were used to assign the CD4 or CD8 phenotype of responding clones. TCRdb passed the public sequencing reads through fastp at Q25 and MiXCR, retaining productive beta sequences. Each CDR3 protein gets just one entry, which takes the most common genes and DNA from the rows behind it. The authors' filters were not applied to this entry. Recorded for this sample are about 340,000 distinct CDR3 sequences; 10% to 15% of them occurred a single time. The ten largest account for over 20% of the sample.

This TCR came from a man between 18 and 35 years old who had mild COVID-19 (a few samples of this study predate the infection). The sample titles of this study are shuffled in the database, so cell type and time point are left out; the donor was told from shared clones. Sequenced input: PBMCs or a T cell subset sorted from them (not recorded which).

The CDR3 amino acid sequence is: CASSFGVAPVAFF. In nucleotides, the sequence is TGTGCCAGCAGCTTCGGCGTGGCGCCGGTAGCTTTCTTT. Recombination joined TRBV5-5 with TRBJ1-1, with the D gene call left open. Reading the germline V gene (reference sequence) gives CDR1 SGHKS and CDR2 YYEKEE. The cysteine opens and the phenylalanine closes a CDR3 of 13 amino acids. The read is trimmed to its CDR3 DNA, 39 bases read in frame from base 1. Trimming takes 2 bases from V and 10 bases from J, and the germline ends sit 15 bases apart.